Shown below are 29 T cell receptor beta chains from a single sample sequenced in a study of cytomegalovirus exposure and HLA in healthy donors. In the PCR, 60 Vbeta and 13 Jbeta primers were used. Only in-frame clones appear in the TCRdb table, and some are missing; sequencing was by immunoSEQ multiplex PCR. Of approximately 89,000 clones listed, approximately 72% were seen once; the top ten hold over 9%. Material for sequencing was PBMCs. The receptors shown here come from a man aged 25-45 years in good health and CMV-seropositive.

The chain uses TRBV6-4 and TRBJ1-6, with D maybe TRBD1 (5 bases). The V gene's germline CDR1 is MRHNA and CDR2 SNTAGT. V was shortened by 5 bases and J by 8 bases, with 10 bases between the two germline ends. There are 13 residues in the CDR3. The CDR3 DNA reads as TGTGCCAGCAGTCGGCAGGGTGATTCACCCCTCCACTTT. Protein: CASSRQGDSPLHF.

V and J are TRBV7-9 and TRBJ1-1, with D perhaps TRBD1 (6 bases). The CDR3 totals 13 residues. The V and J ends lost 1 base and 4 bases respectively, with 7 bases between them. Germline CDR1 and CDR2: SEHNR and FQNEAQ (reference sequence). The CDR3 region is CASSLGDITEAFF. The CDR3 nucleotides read TGTGCCAGCAGCTTAGGGGACATCACTGAAGCTTTCTTT.

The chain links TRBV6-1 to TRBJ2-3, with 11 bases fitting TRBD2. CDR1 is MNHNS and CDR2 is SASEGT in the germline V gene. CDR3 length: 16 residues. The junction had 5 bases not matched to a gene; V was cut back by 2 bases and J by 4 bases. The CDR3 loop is CASSESSGGASDTQYF. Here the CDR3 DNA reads TGTGCCAGCAGTGAAAGTAGCGGGGGGGCCTCAGATACGCAGTATTTT.

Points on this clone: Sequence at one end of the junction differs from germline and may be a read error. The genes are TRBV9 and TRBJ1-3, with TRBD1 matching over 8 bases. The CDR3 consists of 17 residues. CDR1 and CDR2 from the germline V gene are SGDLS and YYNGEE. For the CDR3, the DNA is TGTGCCAGCAGCGTGAATCCGACAGGGGAAGCTGGAAACGCCATATATTTT. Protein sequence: CASSVNPTGEAGNAIYF. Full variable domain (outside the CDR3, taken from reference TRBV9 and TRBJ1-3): DSGVTQTPKHLITATGQRVTLRCSPRSGDLSVYWYQQSLDQGLQFLIQYYNGEERAKGNILERFSAQQFPDLHSELNLSSLELGDSALYFCASSVNPTGEAGNAIYFGEGSWLTVV.

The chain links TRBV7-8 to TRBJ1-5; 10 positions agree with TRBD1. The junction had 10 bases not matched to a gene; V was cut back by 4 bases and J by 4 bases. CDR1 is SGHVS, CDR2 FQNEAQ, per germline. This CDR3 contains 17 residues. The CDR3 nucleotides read TGTGCCAGCAGCTCAACATCACCGGGACAGGGGAATCAGCCCCAGCATTTT. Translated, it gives CASSSTSPGQGNQPQHF.

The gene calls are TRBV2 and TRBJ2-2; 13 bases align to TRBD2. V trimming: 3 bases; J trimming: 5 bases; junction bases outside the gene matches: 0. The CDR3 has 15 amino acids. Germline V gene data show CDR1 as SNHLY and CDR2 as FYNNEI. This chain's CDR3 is CASSEGLAGTGELFF. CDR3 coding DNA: TGTGCCAGCAGTGAGGGACTAGCGGGGACCGGGGAGCTGTTTTTT.

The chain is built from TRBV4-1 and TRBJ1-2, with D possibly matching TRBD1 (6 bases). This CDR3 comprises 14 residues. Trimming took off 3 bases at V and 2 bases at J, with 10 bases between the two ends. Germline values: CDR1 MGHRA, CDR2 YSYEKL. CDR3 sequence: CASSHPDRNYGYTF. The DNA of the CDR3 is TGCGCCAGCAGCCATCCCGACAGGAACTATGGCTACACCTTC.

The chain's CDR3 is CASSYYRGPKEAFF. The CDR3 DNA follows: TGTGCCAGCAGCTACTACAGGGGGCCTAAAGAAGCTTTCTTT. J is TRBJ1-1 and V is TRBV2; 9 nucleotides agree with TRBD1. The CDR3 extends over 14 amino acids. The J segment lost 8 bases and the V segment lost 6 bases, leaving 10 bases of the junction unmatched. Per the germline V gene, CDR1 is SNHLY and CDR2 is FYNNEI.

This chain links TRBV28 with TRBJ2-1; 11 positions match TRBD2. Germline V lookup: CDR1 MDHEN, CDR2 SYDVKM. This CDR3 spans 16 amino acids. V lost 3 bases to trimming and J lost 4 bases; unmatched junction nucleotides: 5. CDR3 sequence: CASSFARLAGYNEQFF. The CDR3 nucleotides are TGTGCCAGCAGTTTCGCCCGACTAGCGGGGTACAATGAGCAGTTCTTC.

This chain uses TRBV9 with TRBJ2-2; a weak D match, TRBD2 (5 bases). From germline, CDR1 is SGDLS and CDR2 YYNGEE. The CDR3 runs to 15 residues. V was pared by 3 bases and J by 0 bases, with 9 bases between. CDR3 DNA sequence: TGTGCCAGCAGCGGCGGACTCACGAACACCGGGGAGCTGTTTTTT. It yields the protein CASSGGLTNTGELFF.

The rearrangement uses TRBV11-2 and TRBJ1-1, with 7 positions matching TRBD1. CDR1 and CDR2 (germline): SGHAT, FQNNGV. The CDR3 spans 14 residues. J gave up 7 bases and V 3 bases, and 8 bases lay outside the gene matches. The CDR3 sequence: CASSFFAGGSEAFF. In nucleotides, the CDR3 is TGTGCCAGCAGCTTTTTCGCAGGGGGTAGTGAAGCTTTCTTT.

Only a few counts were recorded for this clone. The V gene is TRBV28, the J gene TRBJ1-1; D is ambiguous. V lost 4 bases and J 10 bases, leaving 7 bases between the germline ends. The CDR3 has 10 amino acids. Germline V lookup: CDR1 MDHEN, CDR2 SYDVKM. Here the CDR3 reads CASSSRRAFF. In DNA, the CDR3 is TGTGCCAGCAGTTCTCGTAGAGCTTTCTTT.

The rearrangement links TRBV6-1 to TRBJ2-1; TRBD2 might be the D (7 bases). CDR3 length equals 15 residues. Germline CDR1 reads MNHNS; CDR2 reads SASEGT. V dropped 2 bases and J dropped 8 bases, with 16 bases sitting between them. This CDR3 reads CASSESRGGFDEQFF. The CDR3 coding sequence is TGTGCCAGCAGTGAAAGTAGGGGGGGGTTCGATGAGCAGTTCTTC.

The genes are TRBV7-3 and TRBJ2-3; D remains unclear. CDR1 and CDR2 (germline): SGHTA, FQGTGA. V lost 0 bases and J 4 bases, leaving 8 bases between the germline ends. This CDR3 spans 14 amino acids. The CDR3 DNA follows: TGTGCCAGCAGCTTAACCTACGAGCCAGATACGCAGTATTTT. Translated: CASSLTYEPDTQYF.

This CDR3 reads CASSQDLLSAETQYF. The DNA for the CDR3 is TGTGCCAGCAGCCAAGATCTGCTATCTGCGGAGACCCAGTACTTC. This chain links TRBV14 with TRBJ2-5; D unclear. Germline values: CDR1 SGHDN, CDR2 FVKESK. The CDR3 covers 15 residues. Trimming took off 0 bases at V and 5 bases at J, with 13 bases between the two ends.

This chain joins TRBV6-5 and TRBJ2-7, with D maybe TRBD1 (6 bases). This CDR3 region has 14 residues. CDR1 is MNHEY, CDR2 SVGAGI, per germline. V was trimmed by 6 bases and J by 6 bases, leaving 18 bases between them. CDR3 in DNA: TGTGCCAGCAGCTACCGGGACAACAAGGTCGAGCAGTACTTC. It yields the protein CASSYRDNKVEQYF.

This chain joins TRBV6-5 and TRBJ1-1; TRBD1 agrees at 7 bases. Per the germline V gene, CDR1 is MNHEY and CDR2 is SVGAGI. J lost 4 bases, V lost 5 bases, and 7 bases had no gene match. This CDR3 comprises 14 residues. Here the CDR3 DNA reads TGTGCCAGCAGTAACAGGGGATGGGCCACTGAAGCTTTCTTT. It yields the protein CASSNRGWATEAFF.

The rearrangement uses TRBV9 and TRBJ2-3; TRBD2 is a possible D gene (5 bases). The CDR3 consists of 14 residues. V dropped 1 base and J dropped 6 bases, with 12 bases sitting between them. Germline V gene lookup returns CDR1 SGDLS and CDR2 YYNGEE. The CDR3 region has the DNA TGTGCCAGCAGCGTAACTACTAGTTTGGATACGCAGTATTTT. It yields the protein CASSVTTSLDTQYF.

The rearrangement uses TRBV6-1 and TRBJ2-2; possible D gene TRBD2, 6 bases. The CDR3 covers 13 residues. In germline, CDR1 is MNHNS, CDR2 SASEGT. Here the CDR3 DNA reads TGTGCTACGGGGGAGAAGAACACCGGGGAGCTGTTTTTT. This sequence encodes CATGEKNTGELFF.

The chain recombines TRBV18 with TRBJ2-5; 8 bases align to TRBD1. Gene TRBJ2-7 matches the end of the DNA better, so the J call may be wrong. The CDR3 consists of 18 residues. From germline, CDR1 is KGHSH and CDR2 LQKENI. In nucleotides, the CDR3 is TGTGCCAGCTCACCAAACCCCCAACTGACAGGGGCGAGACACGAGCAGTACTTC. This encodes CASSPNPQLTGARHEQYF.

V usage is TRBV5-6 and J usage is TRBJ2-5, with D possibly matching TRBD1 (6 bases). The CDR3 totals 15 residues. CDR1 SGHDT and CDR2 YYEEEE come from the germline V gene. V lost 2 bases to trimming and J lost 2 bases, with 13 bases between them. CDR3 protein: CASSLYRARQETQYF. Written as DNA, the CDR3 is TGTGCCAGCAGCTTATACAGGGCCCGACAAGAGACCCAGTACTTC.

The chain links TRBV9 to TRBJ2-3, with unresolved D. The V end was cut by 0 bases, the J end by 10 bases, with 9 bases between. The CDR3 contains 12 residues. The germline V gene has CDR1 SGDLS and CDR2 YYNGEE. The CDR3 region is CASSVDSWPQYF. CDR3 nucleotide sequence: TGTGCCAGCAGCGTAGACAGCTGGCCGCAGTATTTT.

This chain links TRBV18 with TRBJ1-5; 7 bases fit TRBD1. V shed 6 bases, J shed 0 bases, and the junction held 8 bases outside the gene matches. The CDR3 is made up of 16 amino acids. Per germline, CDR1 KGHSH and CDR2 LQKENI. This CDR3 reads CASSSDRAYSNQPQHF. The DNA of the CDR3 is TGTGCCAGCTCCTCAGACAGGGCGTATAGCAATCAGCCCCAGCATTTT.

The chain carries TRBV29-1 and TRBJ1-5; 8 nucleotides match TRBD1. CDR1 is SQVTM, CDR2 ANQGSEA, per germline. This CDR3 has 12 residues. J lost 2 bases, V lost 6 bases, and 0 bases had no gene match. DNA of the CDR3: TGCAGCGTGGGACAGGGCAATCAGCCCCAGCATTTT. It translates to CSVGQGNQPQHF.

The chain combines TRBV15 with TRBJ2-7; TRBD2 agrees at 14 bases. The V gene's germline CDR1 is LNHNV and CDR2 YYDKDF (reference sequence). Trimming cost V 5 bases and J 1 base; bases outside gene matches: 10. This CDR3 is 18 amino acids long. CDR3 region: CATSGAWTSGGLSYEQYF. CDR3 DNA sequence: TGTGCCACCAGCGGAGCCTGGACTAGCGGGGGGCTATCCTACGAGCAGTACTTC.

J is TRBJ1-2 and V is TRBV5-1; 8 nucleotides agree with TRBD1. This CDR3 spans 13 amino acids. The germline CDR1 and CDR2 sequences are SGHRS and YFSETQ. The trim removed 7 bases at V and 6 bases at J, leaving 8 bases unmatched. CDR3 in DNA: TGCGCCAGCCGTAAGGACAGGGTCGATGGCTACACCTTC. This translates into CASRKDRVDGYTF.

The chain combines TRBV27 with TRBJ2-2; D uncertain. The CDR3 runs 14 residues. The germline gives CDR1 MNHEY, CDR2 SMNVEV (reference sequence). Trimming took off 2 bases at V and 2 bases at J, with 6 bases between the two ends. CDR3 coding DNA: TGTGCCAGCAGTTTAATCCCAAACACCGGGGAGCTGTTTTTT. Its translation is CASSLIPNTGELFF.

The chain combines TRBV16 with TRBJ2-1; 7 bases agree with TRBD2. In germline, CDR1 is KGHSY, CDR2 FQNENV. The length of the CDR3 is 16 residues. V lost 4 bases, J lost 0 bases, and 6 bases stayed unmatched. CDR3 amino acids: CASSPIGGSSYNEQFF. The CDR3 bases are TGTGCCAGCAGCCCCATCGGGGGGAGCTCCTACAATGAGCAGTTCTTC.

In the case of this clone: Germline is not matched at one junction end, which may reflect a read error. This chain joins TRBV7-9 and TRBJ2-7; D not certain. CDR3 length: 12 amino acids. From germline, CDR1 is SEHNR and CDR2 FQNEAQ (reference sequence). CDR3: CSSSLGSTSQYF. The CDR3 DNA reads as TGTTCCAGCAGCTTAGGTAGTACCTCCCAGTACTTC.